This TCR beta chain was captured by sequencing in a study of blood T cell repertoires in COVID-19. Study details: Sources were T cells, B-cell-depleted T cells, or PBMCs; the material itself was cDNA or gDNA.

Source study methods: Counts of nucleated cells, estimated from reference gene primer amplification, were obtained. TCRdb's copy holds only in-frame clones and misses some; the assay was immunoSEQ multiplex PCR. V, J and clone size were drawn from that table, and D and trimming were deduced from the DNA. Of about 190,000 clones detected, more than 70% appear once; the ten largest clones hold under 3.5%. This clone was recorded once. The sequenced sample was peripheral blood. The TCR sequence derives from a woman aged 80 or older with active or convalescent COVID-19.

The CDR3 loop reads CAIREGVGNTIYF. The CDR3 nucleotides read TGTGCCATCAGGGAAGGGGTCGGAAACACCATATATTTT. The chain employs TRBV10-3 and TRBJ1-3, with D maybe TRBD1 (5 bases). CDR3 length: 13 residues. Looked up from germline, CDR1 is ENHRY and CDR2 is SYGVKD. V was clipped by 6 bases and J by 4 bases, with 10 bases between them.